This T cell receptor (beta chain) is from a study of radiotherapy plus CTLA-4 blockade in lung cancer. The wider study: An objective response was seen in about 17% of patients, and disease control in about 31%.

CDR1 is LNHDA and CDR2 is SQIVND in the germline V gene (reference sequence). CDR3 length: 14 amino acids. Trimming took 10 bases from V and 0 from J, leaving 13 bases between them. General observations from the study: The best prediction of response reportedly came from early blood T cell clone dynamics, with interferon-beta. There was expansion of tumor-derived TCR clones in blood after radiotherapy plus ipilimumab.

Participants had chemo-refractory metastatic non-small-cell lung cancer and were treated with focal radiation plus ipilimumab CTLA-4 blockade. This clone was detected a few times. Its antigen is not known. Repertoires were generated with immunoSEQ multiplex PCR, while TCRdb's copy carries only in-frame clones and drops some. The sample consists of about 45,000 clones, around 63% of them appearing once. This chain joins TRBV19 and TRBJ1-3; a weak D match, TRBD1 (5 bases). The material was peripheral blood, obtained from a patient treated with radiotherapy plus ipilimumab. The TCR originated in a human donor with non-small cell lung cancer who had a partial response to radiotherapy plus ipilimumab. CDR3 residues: CATVDRTSGNTIYF. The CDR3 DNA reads TGTGCCACCGTTGACAGAACCTCTGGAAACACCATATATTTT.